The 20 T cell receptor beta chains below were found in one sample sequenced in a study of T cells in Graves' hyperthyroidism and ophthalmopathy. Amplification of TCR beta CDR3 regions used RNA as the template. The HTBI primer set served for first-round RT-PCR of the TCR CDR3. TCRdb reprocessed the multiplex PCR reads with MiXCR, giving one entry per CDR3 protein. The sample has more than 600,000 distinct CDR3 sequences; around 17% are singletons. Sequencing used blood. The receptors come from a man aged 18-30 years with Graves' hyperthyroidism.

This clonotype came up a few times. The V gene is TRBV24-1, the J gene TRBJ2-3; 14 bases fit TRBD2. The V segment lost 3 bases and the J segment 6 bases; nucleotides outside the gene matches: 10. The V gene's germline CDR1 is KGHDR and CDR2 SFDVKD. CDR3 length: 18 residues. The CDR3 loop reads CATSDPRLAGGPYDTQYF. CDR3 nucleotides: TGTGCCACCAGTGATCCGCGACTAGCGGGAGGGCCCTACGATACGCAGTATTTT.

Of note for this clonotype: The junction shows a germline mismatch at one end, possibly a read error. The chain has TRBV20-1 and TRBJ2-2; 8 bases are shared with TRBD2. The CDR3 length is 14 residues. Germline loops: CDR1 DFQATT, CDR2 SNEGSKA (reference sequence). CDR3 sequence: CSARPSGQTAELFF. CDR3 bases: TGCAGTGCTAGGCCTAGCGGGCAAACCGCGGAGCTGTTTTTT.

The gene calls are TRBV4-1 and TRBJ2-7; D gene uncertain. This CDR3 is built from 16 residues. The germline V and J ends were trimmed by 0 bases and 2 bases, with 14 bases remaining between them. Germline V gives CDR1 MGHRA, CDR2 YSYEKL. The CDR3 reads CASSQEELGYPYEQYF. The CDR3 DNA reads as TGCGCCAGCAGCCAAGAGGAGCTAGGGTACCCCTACGAGCAGTACTTC.

The rearrangement links TRBV2 to TRBJ2-3, with 9 bases fitting TRBD2. Germline CDR1 is SNHLY and CDR2 is FYNNEI. This CDR3 spans 15 amino acids. The V gene end was trimmed by 3 bases and the J gene end by 3 bases; junction bases not matched to a gene: 4. This chain's CDR3 is CASSESSGRTDTQYF. The CDR3 bases are TGTGCCAGCAGTGAGAGTAGCGGGAGAACAGATACGCAGTATTTT.

This clonotype has at least ten counts. V usage is TRBV28 and J usage is TRBJ2-1, with a tentative D call TRBD2 (5 bases). Germline CDR1 reads MDHEN; CDR2 reads SYDVKM. The CDR3 length is 18 residues. V dropped 3 bases and J dropped 0 bases, with 18 bases sitting between them. The CDR3 spells CASSLYVGVPSSYNEQFF. CDR3 in DNA: TGTGCCAGCAGTTTGTACGTGGGAGTCCCCTCCTCCTACAATGAGCAGTTCTTC.

The V call is TRBV28, the J call TRBJ2-7; D gene ambiguous. The CDR3 totals 13 residues. Germline V gene sequence: CDR1 MDHEN, CDR2 SYDVKM. With 3 bases removed from V and 2 bases from J, the gap between germline ends came to 8 bases. CDR3 bases: TGTGCCAGCAGTTTCTTAGTCCCCTACGAGCAGTACTTC. It yields the protein CASSFLVPYEQYF.

The chain joins TRBV7-9 to TRBJ2-4; D is unresolved. Germline-derived CDR1 and CDR2 are SEHNR and FQNEAQ (reference sequence). The CDR3 has 12 residues. With 3 bases removed from V and 7 bases from J, the gap between germline ends came to 7 bases. The CDR3 bases are TGTGCCAGCAGCTTGGCCTCGAACATTCAGTACTTC. Encoded protein: CASSLASNIQYF.

The chain couples TRBV28 to TRBJ2-4; 7 bases are shared with TRBD1. CDR1 is MDHEN, CDR2 SYDVKM, per germline. V shed 1 base and J 7 bases; nucleotides not matched to a gene: 4. This CDR3 has 14 residues. Here the CDR3 DNA reads TGTGCCAGCAGTTTATCGACAGGGCACAACATTCAGTACTTC. Its protein product is CASSLSTGHNIQYF.

Only one count was recorded for this clonotype. The V and J genes are TRBV29-1 and TRBJ2-5, with TRBD2 as a possible D gene (5 bases). The V end was cut by 4 bases, the J end by 0 bases, with 12 bases between. Germline loops: CDR1 SQVTM, CDR2 ANQGSEA. The CDR3 contains 14 residues. DNA of the CDR3: TGCAGCGTTGTAGCGTCACTCAACCAAGAGACCCAGTACTTC. Amino acids: CSVVASLNQETQYF.

This clonotype came up many times. This chain joins TRBV30 and TRBJ1-1; D gene ambiguous. V was shortened by 0 bases and J by 4 bases, with 6 bases between the two germline ends. The CDR3 consists of 12 residues. CDR1 and CDR2 from the germline V gene are GTSNPN and SVGIG (reference sequence). CDR3 nucleotides: TGTGCCTGGAGTGTAGGAACCACTGAAGCTTTCTTT. It codes for CAWSVGTTEAFF.

The chain employs TRBV7-2 and TRBJ2-7, with a tentative D call TRBD1 (7 bases). V dropped 0 bases and J dropped 2 bases, with 11 bases sitting between them. CDR1 is SGHTA and CDR2 is FQGNSA in the germline V gene. The CDR3 spans 15 residues. The CDR3 loop reads CASSLATGEAYEQYF. DNA for the CDR3: TGTGCCAGCAGCTTAGCCACAGGGGAGGCCTACGAGCAGTACTTC.

This clonotype was counted only a few times. The rearrangement joins TRBV12-3 or TRBV12-4 to TRBJ2-3, with TRBD1 matching over 12 bases. The CDR3 length is 14 residues. Germline trimming cut 5 bases from V and 7 bases from J; bases unmatched to any gene: 4. The CDR3 here is CASSPGTGGNTQYF. The CDR3 nucleotides read TGTGCCAGCAGTCCCGGGACAGGGGGCAATACGCAGTATTTT.

There are a few counts of this clonotype. The chain couples TRBV28 to TRBJ1-4, with D possibly being TRBD1 (5 bases). CDR3 length: 16 amino acids. Trimming cost V 7 bases and J 4 bases, with 19 bases left between them. Germline V gene sequence: CDR1 MDHEN, CDR2 SYDVKM. In DNA form, the CDR3 reads TGTGCCAGCAACCAAGGGACCGAAGAATTTAATGAAAAACTGTTTTTT. As protein: CASNQGTEEFNEKLFF.

The genes are TRBV7-9 and TRBJ1-2; 10 nucleotides align to TRBD1. The CDR3 spans 14 residues. Losses at the gene ends were 4 bases for V and 7 bases for J; bases not matched to a gene: 6. The germline gives CDR1 SEHNR, CDR2 FQNEAQ (reference sequence). CDR3 sequence reads: CASSSGDRGLGYTF. Here the CDR3 DNA reads TGTGCCAGCAGCTCCGGAGACAGGGGGCTTGGCTACACCTTC.

This clonotype was observed at least ten times. This chain links TRBV30 with TRBJ2-3, with D perhaps matching TRBD1 (5 bases). V lost 2 bases and J lost 3, with 9 bases in between. The germline gives CDR1 GTSNPN, CDR2 SVGIG (reference sequence). The CDR3 is 13 amino acids. CDR3 region: CAWSLGETDTQYF. The CDR3 coding sequence is TGTGCCTGGAGTTTAGGGGAAACAGATACGCAGTATTTT.

The DNA of the CDR3 is TGTGCCACCGGAAGGTCGAGTGGGGACCTTTCCGAGCAGTACTTC. Its translation is CATGRSSGDLSEQYF. The gene calls are TRBV15 and TRBJ2-7; possibly TRBD1 or TRBD2 for D (5 bases each). The CDR3 extends over 15 amino acids. Trimming took off 8 bases at V and 6 bases at J, with 23 bases between the two ends. Germline lookup yields CDR1 LNHNV and CDR2 YYDKDF (reference sequence).

The chain is built from TRBV18 and TRBJ1-1; D is uncertain. This CDR3 has 14 amino acids. Germline V gives CDR1 KGHSH, CDR2 LQKENI. V was trimmed by 0 bases and J by 1 base, leaving 6 bases between them. In DNA, the CDR3 is TGTGCCAGCTCACCACCTACGCGGAACACTGAAGCTTTCTTT. Protein sequence: CASSPPTRNTEAFF.

This clonotype was seen only a few times. The chain combines TRBV20-1 with TRBJ2-7; D gene unclear. This CDR3 spans 13 amino acids. Germline CDR1 is DFQATT and CDR2 is SNEGSKA (reference sequence). Trimming stripped 3 bases from V and 4 bases from J, with 13 bases between. The CDR3 coding sequence is TGCAGTGCTAGTCAGCGCCTCTGGTACGAGCAGTACTTC. Protein sequence: CSASQRLWYEQYF.

This rearrangement joins TRBV18 to TRBJ1-2; D remains ambiguous. Germline assignment: CDR1 KGHSH and CDR2 LQKENI. The CDR3 has 14 amino acids. V was clipped by 2 bases and J by 7 bases, with 14 bases between them. The CDR3 nucleotides read TGTGCCAGCTCACCAGAAACACCACCCGGTGGCTACACCTTC. Translated: CASSPETPPGGYTF.

This clonotype was recorded a few times. The chain links TRBV18 to TRBJ1-2; 7 bases fit TRBD1. This CDR3 has 14 amino acids. After removal of 4 bases from V and 3 bases from J, the junction contained 5 bases not matched to a gene. Germline V gene lookup returns CDR1 KGHSH and CDR2 LQKENI. CDR3 in amino acids: CASSQGTADYGYTF. In DNA form, the CDR3 reads TGTGCCAGCTCACAAGGGACAGCCGACTATGGCTACACCTTC.